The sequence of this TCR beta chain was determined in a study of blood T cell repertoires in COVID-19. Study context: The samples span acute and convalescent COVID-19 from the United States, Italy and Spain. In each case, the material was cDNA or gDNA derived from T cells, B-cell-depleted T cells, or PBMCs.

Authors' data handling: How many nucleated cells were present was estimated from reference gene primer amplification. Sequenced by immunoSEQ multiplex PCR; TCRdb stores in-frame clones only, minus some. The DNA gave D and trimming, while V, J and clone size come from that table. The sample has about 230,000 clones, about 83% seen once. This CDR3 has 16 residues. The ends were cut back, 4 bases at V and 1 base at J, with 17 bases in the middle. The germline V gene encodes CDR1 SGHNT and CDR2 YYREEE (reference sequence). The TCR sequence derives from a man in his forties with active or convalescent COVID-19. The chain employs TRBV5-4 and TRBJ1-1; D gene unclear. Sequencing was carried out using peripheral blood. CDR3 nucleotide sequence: TGTGCCAGCAGCCCCAGGCGAGCCGGGGAGAACACTGAAGCTTTCTTT. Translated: CASSPRRAGENTEAFF. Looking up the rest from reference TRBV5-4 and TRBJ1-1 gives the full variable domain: ETGVTQSPTHLIKTRGQQVTLRCSSQSGHNTVSWYQQALGQGPQFIFQYYREEENGRGNFPPRFSGLQFPNYSSELNVNALELDDSALYLCASSPRRAGENTEAFFGQGTRLTVV.